Included here is one T cell receptor (beta chain) sequence, with context. Antigen specificity is unknown. The data belong to a study of blood T cells in healthy people across ages. Study-level results: Total diversity from one million sequenced T cells was likely underestimated.

PCR was performed a second time for about 7 to 11 cycles using a sample-barcoded 5' primer and a J-beta primer mix. TCRdb redid the calling of the 5' RACE reads with MiXCR, one entry per CDR3 protein. The sample shows some 1.1 million distinct CDR3 sequences, under 40% of them seen only once. With V trimmed by 0 bases and J by 6 bases, 17 bases remained unmatched. In germline, CDR1 is DFQATT, CDR2 SNEGSKA (reference sequence). The CDR3 length is 18 residues. The genes are TRBV20-1 and TRBJ2-7, with TRBD1 identical over 10 bases. Sequenced input: blood. The receptor was derived from a man in his late teens or twenties in good health. The CDR3 region is CSARDLRVGTGVLGEQYF. As DNA, the CDR3 is TGCAGTGCTAGAGATCTCCGGGTTGGGACAGGGGTCCTAGGCGAGCAGTACTTC.